This record covers a single T cell receptor (delta chain). At one end, the junction sequence differs from germline, possibly due to a read error. The sample comes from a study of gamma-delta T cells after stem cell transplantation. TCRdb re-called the RT-PCR reads via CATT. The table lists some 820 delta-chain clones, about 17% of them singletons. CDR1 GEAIGNYY and CDR2 EKD come from the germline V gene. The CDR3 spans 19 residues. Input material: gamma-delta T cells. This chain uses TRDV2 with TRDJ3, with TRDD3 matching over 11 bases. The sequence was collected from a human donor. It is not recorded whose cells these are; they may come from a transplant donor. DNA for the CDR3: TGTGCCTGTGACACCGTACTGGGGGATAGCTCCTGGGACACCCGACGGATGTTTTTC. Its translation: CACDTVLGDSSWDTRRMFF.